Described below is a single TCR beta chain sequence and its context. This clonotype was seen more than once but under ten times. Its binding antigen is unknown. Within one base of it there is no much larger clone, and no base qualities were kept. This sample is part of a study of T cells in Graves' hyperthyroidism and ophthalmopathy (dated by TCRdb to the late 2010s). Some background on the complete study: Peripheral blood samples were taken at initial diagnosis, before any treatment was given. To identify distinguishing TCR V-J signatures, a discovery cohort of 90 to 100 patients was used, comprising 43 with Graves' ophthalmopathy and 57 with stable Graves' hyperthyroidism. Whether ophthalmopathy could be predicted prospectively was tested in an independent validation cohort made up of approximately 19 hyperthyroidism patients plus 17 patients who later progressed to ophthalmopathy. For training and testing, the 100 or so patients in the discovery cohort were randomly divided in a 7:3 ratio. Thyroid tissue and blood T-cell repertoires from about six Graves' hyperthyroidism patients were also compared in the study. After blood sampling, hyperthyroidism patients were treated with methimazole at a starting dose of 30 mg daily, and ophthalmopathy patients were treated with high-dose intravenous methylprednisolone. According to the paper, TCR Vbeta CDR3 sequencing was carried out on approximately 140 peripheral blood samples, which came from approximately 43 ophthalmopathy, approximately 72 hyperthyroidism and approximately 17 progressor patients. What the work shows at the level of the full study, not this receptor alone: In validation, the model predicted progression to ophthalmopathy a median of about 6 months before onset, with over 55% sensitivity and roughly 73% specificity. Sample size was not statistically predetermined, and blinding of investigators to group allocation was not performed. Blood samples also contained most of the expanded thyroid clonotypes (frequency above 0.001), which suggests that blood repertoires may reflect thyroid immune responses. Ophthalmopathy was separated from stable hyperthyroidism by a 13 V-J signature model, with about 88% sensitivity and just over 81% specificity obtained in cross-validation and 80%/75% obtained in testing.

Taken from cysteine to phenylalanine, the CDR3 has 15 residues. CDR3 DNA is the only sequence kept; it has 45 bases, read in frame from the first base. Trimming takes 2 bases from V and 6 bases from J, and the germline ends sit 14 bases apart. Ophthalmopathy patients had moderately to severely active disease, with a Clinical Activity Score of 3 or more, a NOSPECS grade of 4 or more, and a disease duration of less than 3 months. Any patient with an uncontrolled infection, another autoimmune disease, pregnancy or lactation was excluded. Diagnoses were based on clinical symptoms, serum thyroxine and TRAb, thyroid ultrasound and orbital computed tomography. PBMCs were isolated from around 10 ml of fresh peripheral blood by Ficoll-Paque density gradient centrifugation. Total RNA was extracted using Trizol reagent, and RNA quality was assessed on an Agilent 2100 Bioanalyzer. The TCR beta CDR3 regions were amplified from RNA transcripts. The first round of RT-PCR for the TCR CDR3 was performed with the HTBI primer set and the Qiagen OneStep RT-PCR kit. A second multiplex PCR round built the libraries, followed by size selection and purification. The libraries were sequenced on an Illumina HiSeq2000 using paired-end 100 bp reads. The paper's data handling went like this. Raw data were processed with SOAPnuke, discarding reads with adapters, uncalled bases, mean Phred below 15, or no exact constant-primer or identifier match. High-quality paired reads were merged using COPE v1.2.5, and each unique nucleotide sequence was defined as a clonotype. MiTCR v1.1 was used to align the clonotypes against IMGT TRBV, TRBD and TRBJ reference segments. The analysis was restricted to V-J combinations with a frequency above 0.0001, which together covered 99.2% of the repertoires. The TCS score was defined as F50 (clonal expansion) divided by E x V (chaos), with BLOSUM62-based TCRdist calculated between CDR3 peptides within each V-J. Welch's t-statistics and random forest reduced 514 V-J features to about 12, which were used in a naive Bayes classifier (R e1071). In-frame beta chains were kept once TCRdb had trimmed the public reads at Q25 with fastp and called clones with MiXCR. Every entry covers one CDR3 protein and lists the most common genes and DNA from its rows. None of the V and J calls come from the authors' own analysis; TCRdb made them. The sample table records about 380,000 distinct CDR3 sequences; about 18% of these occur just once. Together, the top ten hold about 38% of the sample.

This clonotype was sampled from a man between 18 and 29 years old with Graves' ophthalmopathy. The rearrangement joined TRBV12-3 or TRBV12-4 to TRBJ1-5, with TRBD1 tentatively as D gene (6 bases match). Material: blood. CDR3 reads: CASSLTSGAGQPQHF. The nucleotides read TGTGCCAGCAGTTTAACCTCAGGGGCTGGTCAGCCCCAGCATTTT.